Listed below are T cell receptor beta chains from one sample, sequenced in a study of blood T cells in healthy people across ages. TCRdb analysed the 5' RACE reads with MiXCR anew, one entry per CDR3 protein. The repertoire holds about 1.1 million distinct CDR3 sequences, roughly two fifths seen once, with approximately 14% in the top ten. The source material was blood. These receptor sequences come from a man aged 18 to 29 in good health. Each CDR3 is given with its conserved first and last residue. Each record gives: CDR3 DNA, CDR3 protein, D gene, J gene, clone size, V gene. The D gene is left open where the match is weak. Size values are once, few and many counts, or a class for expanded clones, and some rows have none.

CDR3 DNA: TGTGCCAGCAGTTCGTCAGGACTGACCAATCAGCCCCAGCATTTT
CDR3 protein: CASSSSGLTNQPQHF
D gene: .
J gene: TRBJ1-5
clone size: .
V gene: TRBV6-5

CDR3 DNA: TGTGCCAGCCACGGACCGGGGGAAAAACTGTTTTTT
CDR3 protein: CASHGPGEKLFF
D gene: .
J gene: TRBJ1-4
clone size: few
V gene: TRBV19

CDR3 DNA: TGTGCCAGCAGCTTAACCGGGACTAGCGGAGCAAAAGAGACCCAGTACTTC
CDR3 protein: CASSLTGTSGAKETQYF
D gene: TRBD2
J gene: TRBJ2-5
clone size: .
V gene: TRBV9

CDR3 DNA: TGTGCCTGGGGGGCCCAAAAGTTCTTC
CDR3 protein: CAWGAQKFF
D gene: .
J gene: TRBJ2-1
clone size: .
V gene: TRBV30

CDR3 DNA: TGTGCCAGCAGCCAAGACCAGGGGTTCAGCACAGATACGCAGTATTTT
CDR3 protein: CASSQDQGFSTDTQYF
D gene: .
J gene: TRBJ2-3
clone size: few
V gene: TRBV3-1

CDR3 DNA: TGCGCCAGCAGCCAAGAACCCCCTAAGACAGGGATGGCCAAAAACATTCAGTACTTC
CDR3 protein: CASSQEPPKTGMAKNIQYF
D gene: TRBD1
J gene: TRBJ2-4
clone size: few
V gene: TRBV4-3

CDR3 DNA: TGCGCCAGCAGCCTCGGGAAGACTGAAGCTTTCTTT
CDR3 protein: CASSLGKTEAFF
D gene: .
J gene: TRBJ1-1
clone size: many
V gene: TRBV4-3

CDR3 DNA: TGTGCCAGCAGCACGGGACTAATCAGTGAGCAGTTCTTC
CDR3 protein: CASSTGLISEQFF
D gene: TRBD2
J gene: TRBJ2-1
clone size: once
V gene: TRBV7-2

CDR3 DNA: TGTGCCAGCTCACCAGAAACAGGGGCCCACGAGCAGTACTTC
CDR3 protein: CASSPETGAHEQYF
D gene: TRBD1
J gene: TRBJ2-7
clone size: .
V gene: TRBV18

CDR3 DNA: TGTGCCAGCAGTGACCCCTCCTGGACAGGGACCTCTGAAGCTTTCTTT
CDR3 protein: CASSDPSWTGTSEAFF
D gene: TRBD1
J gene: TRBJ1-1
clone size: .
V gene: TRBV25-1

CDR3 DNA: TGTGCCAGCAGTTCTCGGGACAGGGCCTACACCGGGGAGCTGTTTTTT
CDR3 protein: CASSSRDRAYTGELFF
D gene: TRBD1
J gene: TRBJ2-2
clone size: .
V gene: TRBV27

CDR3 DNA: TGTGCCAGCAGTATACGGCAGGGGGCAATGGACACTGAAGCTTTCTTT
CDR3 protein: CASSIRQGAMDTEAFF
D gene: TRBD1
J gene: TRBJ1-1
clone size: few
V gene: TRBV27

CDR3 DNA: TGTGCCAGCAGCCGAGTGGGGGAAAGTCCGCGGGATACGCAGTATTTT
CDR3 protein: CASSRVGESPRDTQYF
D gene: .
J gene: TRBJ2-3
clone size: .
V gene: TRBV14

CDR3 DNA: TGTGCCAGCAGTGAAGGGGGGAGGCCCGTAGACACTGAAGCTTTCTTT
CDR3 protein: CASSEGGRPVDTEAFF
D gene: .
J gene: TRBJ1-1
clone size: .
V gene: TRBV2

CDR3 DNA: TGTGCCAGCAGTTCTCGGTCCCCCGTTGAAACAGATACGCAGTATTTT
CDR3 protein: CASSSRSPVETDTQYF
D gene: .
J gene: TRBJ2-3
clone size: .
V gene: TRBV27

CDR3 DNA: TGCAGCGTTGAGTCGACTAATGAAAAACTGTTTTTT
CDR3 protein: CSVESTNEKLFF
D gene: .
J gene: TRBJ1-4
clone size: .
V gene: TRBV29-1

CDR3 DNA: TGTGCCAGCAGGAATAGACAGGACAATCAGCCCCAGCATTTT
CDR3 protein: CASRNRQDNQPQHF
D gene: .
J gene: TRBJ1-5
clone size: .
V gene: TRBV12-3/TRBV12-4

CDR3 DNA: TGTGCCAGCAGCTTAGCTAGAGGGACTAGCGGAAACTACGAGCAGTACTTC
CDR3 protein: CASSLARGTSGNYEQYF
D gene: TRBD2
J gene: TRBJ2-7
clone size: few
V gene: TRBV7-2

CDR3 DNA: TGCAGTGCTCCGGGGGGCGTTAACTATGGCTACACCTTC
CDR3 protein: CSAPGGVNYGYTF
D gene: .
J gene: TRBJ1-2
clone size: .
V gene: TRBV20-1

CDR3 DNA: TGTGCCAGCGGGAAACAGACTAGCGGGGCCACAGATACGCAGTATTTT
CDR3 protein: CASGKQTSGATDTQYF
D gene: TRBD2
J gene: TRBJ2-3
clone size: .
V gene: TRBV7-2

CDR3 DNA: TGCGCCAGCAGCTCACCCGGGACAGGGGTCGACGAGCAGTACTTC
CDR3 protein: CASSSPGTGVDEQYF
D gene: TRBD1
J gene: TRBJ2-7
clone size: .
V gene: TRBV5-1

CDR3 DNA: TGCAGTGCCACAGAGATCCGGGAAACTAATGAAAAACTGTTTTTT
CDR3 protein: CSATEIRETNEKLFF
D gene: .
J gene: TRBJ1-4
clone size: few
V gene: TRBV20-1

CDR3 DNA: TGTGCCAGCAGCGTAGGGCCCCTCACAGATACGCAGTATTTT
CDR3 protein: CASSVGPLTDTQYF
D gene: .
J gene: TRBJ2-3
clone size: few
V gene: TRBV9

CDR3 DNA: TGTGCCAGCAGCGGGCTGACAGGGACCTTCAATCAGCCCCAGCATTTT
CDR3 protein: CASSGLTGTFNQPQHF
D gene: TRBD1
J gene: TRBJ1-5
clone size: .
V gene: TRBV7-9

CDR3 DNA: TGTGCCAGCAGTTTTACAGACTTTAACTATGGCTACACCTTC
CDR3 protein: CASSFTDFNYGYTF
D gene: .
J gene: TRBJ1-2
clone size: .
V gene: TRBV28

CDR3 DNA: TGTGCCACCCGAAAATTAGAGACCCAGTACTTC
CDR3 protein: CATRKLETQYF
D gene: .
J gene: TRBJ2-5
clone size: few
V gene: TRBV15

CDR3 DNA: TGTGCCAGCAGTTTAACAGGGGCCAATATTGGCTACACCTTC
CDR3 protein: CASSLTGANIGYTF
D gene: TRBD1
J gene: TRBJ1-2
clone size: .
V gene: TRBV28

CDR3 DNA: TGTGCCAGCAGACTTTCTTCGAGCGCTGAAGCTTTCTTT
CDR3 protein: CASRLSSSAEAFF
D gene: .
J gene: TRBJ1-1
clone size: .
V gene: TRBV7-2

CDR3 DNA: TGTGCCACCAGTGACCGGGGGACAGCAACCTACAATGGGCAGTTCTTC
CDR3 protein: CATSDRGTATYNGQFF
D gene: .
J gene: TRBJ2-1
clone size: .
V gene: TRBV24-1

CDR3 DNA: TGTGCCTGGAGACAAACGATGAACAGGGTTAACTATGGCTACACCTTC
CDR3 protein: CAWRQTMNRVNYGYTF
D gene: .
J gene: TRBJ1-2
clone size: .
V gene: TRBV30

CDR3 DNA: TGTGCCAGCAGTTTACTCGTCCGGGGGCCCTACAATGAGCAGTTCTTC
CDR3 protein: CASSLLVRGPYNEQFF
D gene: .
J gene: TRBJ2-1
clone size: few
V gene: TRBV6-2/TRBV6-3

CDR3 DNA: TGTGCCAGCAGCGGGGTGGACAGCGCTTATACTCAGGGGAATTCACCCCTCCACTTT
CDR3 protein: CASSGVDSAYTQGNSPLHF
D gene: .
J gene: TRBJ1-6
clone size: few
V gene: TRBV9

CDR3 DNA: TGTGCCAGCAGCTTATCTACAGGGGGTGCTGAAGCTTTCTTT
CDR3 protein: CASSLSTGGAEAFF
D gene: TRBD1
J gene: TRBJ1-1
clone size: .
V gene: TRBV7-8

CDR3 DNA: TGCGCCAGCAGCTTGGTGGTTGGACAGGGCTACAATGAGCAGTTCTTC
CDR3 protein: CASSLVVGQGYNEQFF
D gene: TRBD1
J gene: TRBJ2-1
clone size: many
V gene: TRBV5-1

CDR3 DNA: TGTGCCAGCAGTTTAGCCAGCGTCTCTGGAAACACCATATATTTT
CDR3 protein: CASSLASVSGNTIYF
D gene: .
J gene: TRBJ1-3
clone size: .
V gene: TRBV12-3/TRBV12-4

CDR3 DNA: TGTGCCAGCAGTTTAGGGACTCCAAACAATGAGCAGTACTTC
CDR3 protein: CASSLGTPNNEQYF
D gene: .
J gene: TRBJ2-5
clone size: few
V gene: TRBV12-3/TRBV12-4

CDR3 DNA: TGTGCCAGCTCCTCAGGCCCCTCCCCAGATACGCAGTATTTT
CDR3 protein: CASSSGPSPDTQYF
D gene: .
J gene: TRBJ2-3
clone size: .
V gene: TRBV9